This T cell receptor beta chain emerged from a study of CXCR3-negative and CXCR3-positive naive CD8 T cells. Study results and caveats: Most assays were run on fresh PBMCs (CXCR3 expression partially decreased after cryopreservation). No difference in surface CD5 was seen between naive subsets, and TCR strength was inferred from TRB CDR3 properties. Comparably high diversity was seen in both naive subsets, and much lower diversity in memory CD8+ cells.

The germline V gene encodes CDR1 SQVTM and CDR2 ANQGSEA. This CDR3 is built from 16 residues. About this clonotype: As yet, its antigen is unknown.

With UMI labels, 5' RACE was used to prepare the TRB cDNA libraries. Reprocessing the 5' RACE reads, TCRdb reports a single entry for every CDR3 protein and omits DNA. Its table lists about 56,000 distinct CDR3 sequences. This chain uses TRBV29-1 with TRBJ2-3; absent DNA, TCRdb's TRBD1 call cannot be checked. The TCR was taken from a human donor in good health. Some clones in this sample may be carry-over from other donors' samples. The sample taken for sequencing was memory CD8+ T cells from blood. The CDR3 reads CSVDPTQGAHADTQYF.